The 7 T cell receptor beta chains in this list originate from one sample, sequenced in a study of T cells after yellow fever vaccination. TCRdb fed the 5' RACE reads into MiXCR, producing one record per CDR3 protein. The table lists 510,000 or so distinct CDR3 sequences, over 15% of them singletons. Material: PBMCs, obtained 15 days after the yellow fever booster vaccination. The receptors originated from a young man who received the YFV17D yellow fever vaccine.

This clonotype was seen a handful of times. The chain uses TRBV4-3 and TRBJ2-2, with no clear D. Deletions cut 0 bases from V and 0 bases from J, with 8 bases between. CDR3 length equals 16 residues. CDR1 LGHNA and CDR2 YSLEER come from the germline V gene. The CDR3 protein is CASSQDARPNTGELFF. As DNA, the CDR3 is TGCGCCAGCAGCCAAGATGCGCGTCCGAACACCGGGGAGCTGTTTTTT.

This clonotype was observed a few times. The CDR3 DNA reads as TGCAGTGCTAGAGAAACTAGCAATCAGCCCCAGCATTTT. Amino acid sequence: CSARETSNQPQHF. The chain joins TRBV20-1 to TRBJ1-5; D is undetermined. The length of the CDR3 is 13 residues. Germline CDR1 and CDR2: DFQATT and SNEGSKA (reference sequence). V gave up 0 bases and J gave up 0 bases, with 3 bases separating them.

This chain joins TRBV24-1 and TRBJ2-2, with D perhaps matching TRBD1 (5 bases). The CDR3 has 14 residues. Germline CDR1 and CDR2: KGHDR and SFDVKD. V lost 7 bases and J 3 bases, leaving 11 bases between the germline ends. Here the CDR3 DNA reads TGTGCCACCAGACAAGGGGTGGACACCGGGGAGCTGTTTTTT. This translates into CATRQGVDTGELFF.

V and J are TRBV29-1 and TRBJ2-5; D may be TRBD2 (6 bases). Between the trimmed V and J ends, which lost 1 base and 4 bases, there was a span of 19 bases. Per germline, CDR1 SQVTM and CDR2 ANQGSEA. The CDR3 spans 16 residues. CDR3 residues: CSVEGWRAGRGETQYF. DNA for the CDR3: TGCAGCGTTGAAGGTTGGAGGGCCGGCCGAGGAGAGACCCAGTACTTC.

The chain joins TRBV12-3 or TRBV12-4 to TRBJ1-1; a weak D match, TRBD1 (5 bases). The V gene lost 6 bases and the J gene lost 3 bases, with 14 bases spanning the gap. The CDR3 runs to 14 residues. CDR3 coding DNA: TGTGCCAGCAGCCGGGGGGAGGTGGACACTGAAGCTTTCTTT. Encoded protein: CASSRGEVDTEAFF.

This clonotype was observed a handful of times. The chain links TRBV7-6 to TRBJ2-5; 9 bases line up with TRBD2. CDR3 length equals 14 residues. V was pared by 4 bases and J by 4 bases, with 4 bases of the junction left unmatched. Per the germline V gene, CDR1 is SGHVS and CDR2 is FNYEAQ. In DNA form, the CDR3 reads TGTGCCAGCAGCTCCGCGGGAGGGGGAGAGACCCAGTACTTC. Its protein product is CASSSAGGGETQYF. Full variable domain (rest looked up from reference TRBV7-6 and TRBJ2-5): GAGVSQSPRYKVTKRGQDVALRCDPISGHVSLYWYRQALGQGPEFLTYFNYEAQQDKSGLPNDRFSAERPEGSISTLTIQRTEQRDSAMYRCASSSAGGGETQYFGPGTRLLVL.

A few counts support this clonotype. The chain is built from TRBV12-3 or TRBV12-4 and TRBJ1-2; D unresolved. This CDR3 is built from 16 residues. The ends were cut back, 2 bases at V and 2 bases at J, with 15 bases in the middle. The CDR3 DNA reads as TGTGCCAGCAGTTTACCCGGACTAATACCCAACTATGGCTACACCTTC. Its translation is CASSLPGLIPNYGYTF.